What follows are 17 T cell receptor beta chains derived from one specimen sequenced in a study of T cell responses to AZD1222 COVID-19 vaccine. The data were produced by immunoSEQ multiplex PCR, yet TCRdb's version contains in-frame clones alone and is incomplete. Among roughly 49,000 clones listed, roughly 87% were seen once. The sample here was peripheral blood, taken 28 days after the second AZD1222 dose. The receptors shown here come from an adult who received the AZD1222 COVID-19 vaccine.

The rearrangement uses TRBV28 and TRBJ2-7, with D tentatively TRBD2 (5 bases). V was cut by 7 bases and J by 3 bases, with 7 bases left in between. In germline, CDR1 is MDHEN, CDR2 SYDVKM. This CDR3 contains 11 residues. The CDR3, as DNA: TGTGCCAGCATCACTAGCTACGAGCAGTACTTC. It specifies CASITSYEQYF.

This chain connects TRBV18 to TRBJ2-2; D is unclear. The CDR3 sequence is 13 residues long. CDR1 and CDR2 from the germline V gene are KGHSH and LQKENI. V was trimmed by 6 bases and J by 0 bases, leaving 5 bases between them. The CDR3 coding sequence is TGTGCCAGCTCCCAGTCGAACACCGGGGAGCTGTTTTTT. Its translation: CASSQSNTGELFF.

This chain uses TRBV19 with TRBJ2-5; 13 positions agree with TRBD2. V trimming: 1 base; J trimming: 5 bases; junction bases outside the gene matches: 7. CDR1 and CDR2 (germline): LNHDA, SQIVND (reference sequence). This CDR3 has 17 residues. CDR3 nucleotide sequence: TGTGCCAGTAGTATAGGGAAACTAGCGGGAGGGCTTGAGACCCAGTACTTC. Amino acid sequence: CASSIGKLAGGLETQYF. The entire variable domain, with the rest obtained from reference TRBV19 and TRBJ2-5, is as follows: DGGITQSPKYLFRKEGQNVTLSCEQNLNHDAMYWYRQDPGQGLRLIYYSQIVNDFQKGDIAEGYSVSREKKESFPLTVTSAQKNPTAFYLCASSIGKLAGGLETQYFGPGTRLLVL.

The table lists this clone with a count of one. V is TRBV3-1 (or the pseudogene TRBV3-2) and J is TRBJ2-5; TRBD1 might be the D (5 bases). CDR1 and CDR2 (germline): LGHDT, YNNKEL (reference sequence). CDR3 length: 16 amino acids. V was cut by 0 bases and J by 5 bases, with 16 bases left in between. The CDR3 nucleotides are TGTGCCAGCAGCCAAGATACTGGCCTCGCAGGGGAGACCCAGTACTTC. This encodes CASSQDTGLAGETQYF.

The V call is TRBV2, the J call TRBJ2-7; 7 nucleotides agree with TRBD2. Germline V CDR1 and CDR2: SNHLY, FYNNEI. The CDR3 is 14 residues long. V shed 7 bases and J 0 bases; nucleotides not matched to a gene: 6. The CDR3: CASTTSASSYEQYF. The CDR3, as DNA: TGTGCCAGCACTACTAGCGCCAGCTCCTACGAGCAGTACTTC.

The genes are TRBV2 and TRBJ2-5; D unclear. The V end was cut by 2 bases, the J end by 13 bases, with 11 bases between. There are 11 residues in the CDR3. The germline CDR1 and CDR2 sequences are SNHLY and FYNNEI. In nucleotides, the CDR3 is TGTGCCAGCAGTGAAAAGAGGACCGGGTACTTC. This encodes CASSEKRTGYF.

This clone has a single count. The J gene is TRBJ2-2, the V gene TRBV7-3; D uncertain. The CDR3 length is 15 residues. Per the germline V gene, CDR1 is SGHTA and CDR2 is FQGTGA. Trimming left V 5 bases short and J 2 bases short, with 12 bases between. CDR3 amino acids: CASSRDSTNTGELFF. The DNA for the CDR3 is TGTGCCAGCAGCCGCGACTCGACTAACACCGGGGAGCTGTTTTTT.

This chain connects TRBV29-1 to TRBJ2-1; D ambiguous. The V end was cut by 4 bases, the J end by 3 bases, with 13 bases between. Per the germline V gene, CDR1 is SQVTM and CDR2 is ANQGSEA. The CDR3 loop spans 14 amino acids. CDR3 amino acids: CSVVGGFSYNEQFF. The DNA of the CDR3 is TGCAGCGTTGTAGGTGGGTTCAGCTACAATGAGCAGTTCTTC.

V and J are TRBV30 and TRBJ1-5; D unclear. The CDR3 is 15 residues long. V lost 4 bases and J 0 bases, leaving 13 bases between the germline ends. CDR1 and CDR2 from the germline V gene are GTSNPN and SVGIG (reference sequence). Written as DNA, the CDR3 is TGTGCCTGGAATACGGAGTCTAATAGCAATCAGCCCCAGCATTTT. Its translation: CAWNTESNSNQPQHF. The complete variable domain, with remaining parts taken from reference TRBV30 and TRBJ1-5, reads SQTIHQWPATLVQPVGSPLSLECTVEGTSNPNLYWYRQAAGRGLQLLFYSVGIGQISSEVPQNLSASRPQDRQFILSSKKLLLSDSGFYLCAWNTESNSNQPQHFGDGTRLSIL.

CDR3 loop: CASSLQGAKVPDYTF. In DNA, the CDR3 is TGCGCCAGCAGCTTACAGGGGGCAAAAGTACCCGACTACACCTTC. This chain uses TRBV5-1 with TRBJ1-2; TRBD1 matches at 9 bases. Looked up from germline, CDR1 is SGHRS and CDR2 is YFSETQ. V shed 2 bases, J shed 10 bases, and the junction held 12 bases outside the gene matches. The CDR3 spans 15 residues.

This chain joins TRBV5-1 and TRBJ2-7, with 9 bases matching TRBD2. This CDR3 has 18 residues. Trimming at V came to 0 bases and at J to 1 base, leaving 11 bases not matched to a gene. CDR1 SGHRS and CDR2 YFSETQ come from the germline V gene. The CDR3 DNA reads as TGCGCCAGCAGCTTGGCCAGGGGTAGCGGGAGTATGTCCTACGAGCAGTACTTC. Its protein product is CASSLARGSGSMSYEQYF.

The chain employs TRBV28 and TRBJ2-1, with D hard to call. In germline, CDR1 is MDHEN, CDR2 SYDVKM. This CDR3 comprises 13 residues. V lost 6 bases and J lost 4, with 10 bases in between. This CDR3 reads CASSRRSYNEQFF. CDR3 nucleotides: TGTGCCAGCAGCCGCCGGTCGTACAATGAGCAGTTCTTC.

CDR3 coding DNA: TGTGCCAGCTCTATAGGAGCGACGGCGGCTCACATATATTTT. Amino acids: CASSIGATAAHIYF. The chain uses TRBV3-1 (or the pseudogene TRBV3-2) and TRBJ1-3; D gene uncertain. V lost 8 bases, J lost 12 bases, and 23 bases lay in between. The CDR3 is 14 residues long. Germline CDR1 reads LGHDT; CDR2 reads YNNKEL (reference sequence).

The chain couples TRBV2 to TRBJ1-2, with a tentative D call TRBD1 (5 bases). V gave up 6 bases and J gave up 4 bases, with 18 bases separating them. This CDR3 is built from 15 residues. Germline V gives CDR1 SNHLY, CDR2 FYNNEI. The CDR3 DNA is TGTGCCAGCAGCCCCCGAGGGGTGCCGCGCTATGGCTACACCTTC. Its protein is CASSPRGVPRYGYTF.

This clone has only a few counts. The genes are TRBV4-2 and TRBJ1-2; a weak D match, TRBD1 (6 bases). The germline V and J ends were trimmed by 0 bases and 4 bases, with 18 bases remaining between them. CDR3 length: 17 residues. Germline values: CDR1 LGHNA, CDR2 YNFKEQ. The CDR3 sequence is CASSQDHRDTIVYGYTF. CDR3 nucleotides: TGTGCCAGCAGCCAAGATCACCGGGACACAATCGTCTATGGCTACACCTTC.

The V call is TRBV5-1, the J call TRBJ2-3; D gene unclear. Per the germline V gene, CDR1 is SGHRS and CDR2 is YFSETQ. Trimming shortened V by 4 bases and J by 4 bases, and 7 bases separated the two germline ends. This CDR3 region has 12 residues. The chain's CDR3 is CASSPDADTQYF. The CDR3, as DNA: TGCGCCAGCAGCCCCGACGCAGATACGCAGTATTTT.

The J gene is TRBJ1-1, the V gene TRBV7-9; D gene ambiguous. Germline V gene data show CDR1 as SEHNR and CDR2 as FQNEAQ (reference sequence). CDR3 length: 11 amino acids. Between the trimmed V and J ends, which lost 1 base and 7 bases, there was a span of 4 bases. CDR3 nucleotides: TGTGCCAGCAGCTTAGTCATTGAAGCTTTCTTT. Translation: CASSLVIEAFF.